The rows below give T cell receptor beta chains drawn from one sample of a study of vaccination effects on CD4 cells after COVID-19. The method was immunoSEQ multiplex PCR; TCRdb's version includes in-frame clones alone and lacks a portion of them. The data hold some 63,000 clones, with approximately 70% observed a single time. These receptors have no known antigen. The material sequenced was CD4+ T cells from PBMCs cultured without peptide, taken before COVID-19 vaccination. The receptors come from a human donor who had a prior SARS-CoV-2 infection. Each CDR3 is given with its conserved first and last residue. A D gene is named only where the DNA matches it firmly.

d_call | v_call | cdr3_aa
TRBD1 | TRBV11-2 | CASSLGSTGGSLAKNIQYF
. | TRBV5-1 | CASSLEVEETQYF
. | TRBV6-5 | CASRLMSATYGYTF
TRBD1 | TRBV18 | CASSPLIGTGETAFF
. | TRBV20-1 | CSASFRTISSTDTQYF
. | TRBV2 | CASSETTGNQPQHF
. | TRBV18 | CASSPRQGSTDTQYF
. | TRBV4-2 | CASSQGLRGGLNQPQHF
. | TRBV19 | CASSMGVQGYEQYF
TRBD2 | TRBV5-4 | CASSPRLAGGDRTGELFF
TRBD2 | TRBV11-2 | CASSTIAGGPSTDTQYF
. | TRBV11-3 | CASSFSNSYEQYF
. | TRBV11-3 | CASSPLRATLVQFF
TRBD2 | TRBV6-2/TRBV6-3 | CASSLTRTSGRALTYEQYF
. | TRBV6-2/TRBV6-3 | CASSYISSTDTQYF
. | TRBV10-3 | CAISNLNYGYTF
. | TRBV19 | CASRTRAGGANVLTF
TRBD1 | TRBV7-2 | CASSLAPTGGTDTQYF
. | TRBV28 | CASSSTLMTQYF
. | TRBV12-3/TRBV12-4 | CASSPEWTGELFF
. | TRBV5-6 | CASSLAGGDVPQHF
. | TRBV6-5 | CASSYSFGADTDTQYF
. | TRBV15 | CATSMRNSPLHF
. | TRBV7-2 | CASSLGFYEQYF
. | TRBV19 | CASSIDRAQPQHF
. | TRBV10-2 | CASMLPGKETQYF
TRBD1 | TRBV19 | CASRFQGAGTGELFF
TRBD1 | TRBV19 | CASSGRQGSPLHF
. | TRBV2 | CASSPGEAGEKLFF
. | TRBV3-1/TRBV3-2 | CASSQDLRASFF
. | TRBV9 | CASSVVGASSYNEQFF
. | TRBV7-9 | CASSFQTDEQFF
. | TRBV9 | CASSVEWGGATEAFF
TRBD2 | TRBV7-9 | CASSGGLAGRVYNEQFF
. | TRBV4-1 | CASSQTDRYQPQHF
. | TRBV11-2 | CASSLGAPDTQYF
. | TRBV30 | CAWSVYPVRGLIYGYTF
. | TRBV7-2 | CASSPGEFGGWEQYF
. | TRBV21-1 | CASSKVRGFRGLCTEAFF
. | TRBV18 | CASSAVADTGELFF
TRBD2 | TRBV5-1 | CASSFERGATYEQYF
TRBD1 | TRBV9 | CASSTRDSLQETQYF
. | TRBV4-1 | CASSRGYSNQPQHF
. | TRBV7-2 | CASSLQGSHNEKLFF
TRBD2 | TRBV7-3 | CASSLTRASGTYEQYF
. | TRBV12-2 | CASRLGVSGTRVGTQYF
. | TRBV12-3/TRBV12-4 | CASTGDSKETQYF
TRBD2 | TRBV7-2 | CASSGRLATNEQFF